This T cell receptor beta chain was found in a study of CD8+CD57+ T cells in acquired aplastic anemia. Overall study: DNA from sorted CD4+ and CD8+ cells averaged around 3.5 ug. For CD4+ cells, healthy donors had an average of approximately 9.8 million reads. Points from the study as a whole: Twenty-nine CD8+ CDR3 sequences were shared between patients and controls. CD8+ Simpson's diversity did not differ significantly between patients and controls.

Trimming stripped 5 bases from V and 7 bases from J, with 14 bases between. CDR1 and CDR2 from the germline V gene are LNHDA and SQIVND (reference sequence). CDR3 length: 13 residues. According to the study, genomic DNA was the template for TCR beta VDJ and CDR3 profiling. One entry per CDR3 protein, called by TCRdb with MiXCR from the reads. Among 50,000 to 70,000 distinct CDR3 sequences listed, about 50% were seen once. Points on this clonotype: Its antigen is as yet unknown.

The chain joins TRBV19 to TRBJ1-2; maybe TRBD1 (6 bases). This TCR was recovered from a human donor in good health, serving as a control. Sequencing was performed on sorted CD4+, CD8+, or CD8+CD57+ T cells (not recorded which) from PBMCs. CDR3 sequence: CASSLHREAGYTF. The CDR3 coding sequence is TGTGCCAGTAGTCTCCACAGGGAAGCTGGCTACACCTTC.